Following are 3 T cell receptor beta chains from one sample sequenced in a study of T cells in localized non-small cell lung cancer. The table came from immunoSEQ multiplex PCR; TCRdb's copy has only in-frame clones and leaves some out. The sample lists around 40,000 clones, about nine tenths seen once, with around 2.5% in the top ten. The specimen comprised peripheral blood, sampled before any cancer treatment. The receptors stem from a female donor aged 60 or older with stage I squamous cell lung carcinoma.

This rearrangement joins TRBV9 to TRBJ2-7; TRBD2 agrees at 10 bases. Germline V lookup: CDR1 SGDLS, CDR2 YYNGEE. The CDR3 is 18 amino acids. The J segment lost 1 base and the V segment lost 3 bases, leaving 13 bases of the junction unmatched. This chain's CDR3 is CASSALHLGLAASYEQYF. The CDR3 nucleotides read TGTGCCAGCAGCGCTCTCCATCTAGGACTAGCGGCTTCCTACGAGCAGTACTTC.

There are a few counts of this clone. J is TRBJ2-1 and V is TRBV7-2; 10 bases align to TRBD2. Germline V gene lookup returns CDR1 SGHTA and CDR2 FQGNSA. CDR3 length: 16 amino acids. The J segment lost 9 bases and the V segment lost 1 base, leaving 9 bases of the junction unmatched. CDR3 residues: CASSLVPLAGVSEQFF. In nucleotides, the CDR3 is TGTGCCAGCAGCTTAGTCCCGCTAGCGGGAGTCAGTGAGCAGTTCTTC.

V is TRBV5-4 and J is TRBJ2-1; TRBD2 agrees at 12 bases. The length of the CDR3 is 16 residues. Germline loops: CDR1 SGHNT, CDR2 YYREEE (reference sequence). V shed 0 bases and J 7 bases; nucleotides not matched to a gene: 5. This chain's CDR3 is CASSLGLAGAMNEQFF. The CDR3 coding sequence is TGTGCCAGCAGCTTGGGACTAGCGGGAGCGATGAATGAGCAGTTCTTC.